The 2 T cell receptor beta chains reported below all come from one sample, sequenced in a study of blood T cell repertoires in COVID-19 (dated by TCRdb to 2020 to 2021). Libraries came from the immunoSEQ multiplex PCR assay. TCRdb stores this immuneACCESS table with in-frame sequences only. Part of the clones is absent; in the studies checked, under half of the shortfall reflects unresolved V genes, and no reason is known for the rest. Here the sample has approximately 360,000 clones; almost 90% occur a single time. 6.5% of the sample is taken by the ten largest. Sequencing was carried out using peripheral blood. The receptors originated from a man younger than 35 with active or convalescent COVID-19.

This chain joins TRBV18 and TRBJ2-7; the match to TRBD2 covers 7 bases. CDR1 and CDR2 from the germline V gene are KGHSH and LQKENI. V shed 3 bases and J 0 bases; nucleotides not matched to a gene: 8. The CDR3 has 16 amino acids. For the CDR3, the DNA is TGTGCCAGCTCACCGACCCTAGCGGAATACTCCTACGAGCAGTACTTC. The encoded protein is CASSPTLAEYSYEQYF.

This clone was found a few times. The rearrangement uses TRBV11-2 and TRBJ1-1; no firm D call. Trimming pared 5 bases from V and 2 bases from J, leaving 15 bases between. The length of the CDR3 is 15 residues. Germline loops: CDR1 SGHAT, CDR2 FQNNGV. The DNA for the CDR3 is TGTGCCAGCAGCCCCACCCCCCGCAGAAACACTGAAGCTTTCTTT. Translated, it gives CASSPTPRRNTEAFF.